This T cell receptor (beta chain) was documented in a study of technical replicates of blood from a few donors. Repertoires were generated with immunoSEQ multiplex PCR, while TCRdb's copy carries only in-frame clones and drops some. The sample lists around 92,000 clones, almost 96% seen once, with over 0.2% in the top ten. The CDR3 totals 13 residues. After removal of 10 bases from V and 4 bases from J, the junction contained 6 bases not matched to a gene. Germline CDR1 MNHNS, CDR2 SASEGT. V is TRBV6-1 and J is TRBJ2-2; 7 bases agree with TRBD2. Sequenced: T cells isolated from PBMCs. This TCR derives from a human donor in good health. The CDR3 nucleotides are TGTGCCACCCCCCCGGGGGGCACCGGGGAGCTGTTTTTT. This encodes CATPPGGTGELFF.